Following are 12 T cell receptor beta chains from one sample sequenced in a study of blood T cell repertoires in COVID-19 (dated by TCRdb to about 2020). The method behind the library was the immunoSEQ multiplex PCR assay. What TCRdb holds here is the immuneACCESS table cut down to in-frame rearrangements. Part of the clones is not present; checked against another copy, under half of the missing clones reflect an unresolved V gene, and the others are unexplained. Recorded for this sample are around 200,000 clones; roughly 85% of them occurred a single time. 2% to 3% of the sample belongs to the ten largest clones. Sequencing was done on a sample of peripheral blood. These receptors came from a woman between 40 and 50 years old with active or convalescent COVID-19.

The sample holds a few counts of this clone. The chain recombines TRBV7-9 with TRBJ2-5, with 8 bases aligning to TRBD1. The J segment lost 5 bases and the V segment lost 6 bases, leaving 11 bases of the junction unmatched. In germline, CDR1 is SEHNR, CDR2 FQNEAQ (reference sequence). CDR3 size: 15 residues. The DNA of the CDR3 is TGTGCCAGCAGGAAGGACAGGGCGGCGGGTGAGACCCAGTACTTC. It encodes CASRKDRAAGETQYF.

The CDR3 here is CASSRGGQFNQPQHF. The CDR3 DNA follows: TGTGCCAGCAGCCGGGGGGGACAGTTCAATCAGCCCCAGCATTTT. The J gene is TRBJ1-5, the V gene TRBV5-4, with 7 bases lining up with TRBD1. This CDR3 region has 15 residues. Per the germline V gene, CDR1 is SGHNT and CDR2 is YYREEE (reference sequence). The trim removed 4 bases at V and 3 bases at J, leaving 7 bases unmatched.

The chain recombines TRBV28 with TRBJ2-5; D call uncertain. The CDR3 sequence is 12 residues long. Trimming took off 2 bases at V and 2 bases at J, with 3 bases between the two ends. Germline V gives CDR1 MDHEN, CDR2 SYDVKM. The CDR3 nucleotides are TGTGCCAGCAGTTTAACACAAGAGACCCAGTACTTC. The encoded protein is CASSLTQETQYF.

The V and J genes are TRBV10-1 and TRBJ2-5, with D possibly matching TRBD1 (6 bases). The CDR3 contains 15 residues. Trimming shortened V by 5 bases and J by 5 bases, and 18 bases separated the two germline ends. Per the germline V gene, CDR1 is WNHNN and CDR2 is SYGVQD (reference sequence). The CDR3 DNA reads TGCGCCAGCAGTAAGGCGGCCAGGGGATCGGAGACCCAGTACTTC. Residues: CASSKAARGSETQYF.

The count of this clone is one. CDR3 sequence reads: CASSKVGLAGGSSTDTQYF. CDR3 nucleotides: TGTGCCAGCAGCAAAGTTGGGCTAGCGGGGGGTTCTAGCACAGATACGCAGTATTTT. This chain connects TRBV21-1 to TRBJ2-3; TRBD2 is the table's D call, not checked against the DNA. TRBV21-1 has pseudogene status. The CDR3 is 19 residues long.

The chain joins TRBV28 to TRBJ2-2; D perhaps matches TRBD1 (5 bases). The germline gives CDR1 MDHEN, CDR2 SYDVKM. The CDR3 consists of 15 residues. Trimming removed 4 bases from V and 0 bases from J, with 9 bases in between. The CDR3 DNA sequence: TGTGCCAGCAGTTCCCTGGACACGAACACCGGGGAGCTGTTTTTT. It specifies CASSSLDTNTGELFF. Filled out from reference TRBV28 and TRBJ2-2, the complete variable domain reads DVKVTQSSRYLVKRTGEKVFLECVQDMDHENMFWYRQDPGLGLRLIYFSYDVKMKEKGDIPEGYSVSREKKERFSLILESASTNQTSMYLCASSSLDTNTGELFFGEGSRLTVL.

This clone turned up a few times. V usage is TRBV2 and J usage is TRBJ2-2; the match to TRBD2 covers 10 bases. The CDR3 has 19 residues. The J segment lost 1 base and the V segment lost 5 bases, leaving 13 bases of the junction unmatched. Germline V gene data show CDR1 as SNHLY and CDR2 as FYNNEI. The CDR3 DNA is TGTGCCAGCAGTTACCCAGCGGGAGGGCCGTTCGGGAACACCGGGGAGCTGTTTTTT. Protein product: CASSYPAGGPFGNTGELFF.

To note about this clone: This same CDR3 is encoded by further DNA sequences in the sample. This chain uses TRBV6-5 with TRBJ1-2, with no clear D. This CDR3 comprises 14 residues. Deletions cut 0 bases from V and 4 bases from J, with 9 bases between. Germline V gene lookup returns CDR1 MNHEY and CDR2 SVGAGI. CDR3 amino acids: CASSYSGRLYGYTF. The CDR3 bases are TGTGCCAGCAGTTACTCCGGCAGGCTCTATGGCTACACCTTC.

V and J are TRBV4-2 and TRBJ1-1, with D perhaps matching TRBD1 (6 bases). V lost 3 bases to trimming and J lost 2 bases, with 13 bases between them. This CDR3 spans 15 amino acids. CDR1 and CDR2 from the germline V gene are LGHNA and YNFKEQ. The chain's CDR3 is CASSHLNRVNTEAFF. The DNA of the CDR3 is TGTGCCAGCAGCCACCTGAACAGGGTCAACACTGAAGCTTTCTTT.

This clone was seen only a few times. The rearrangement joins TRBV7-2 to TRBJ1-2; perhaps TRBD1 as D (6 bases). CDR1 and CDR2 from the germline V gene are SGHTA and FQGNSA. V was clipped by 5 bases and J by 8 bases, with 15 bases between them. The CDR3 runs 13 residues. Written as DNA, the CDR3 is TGTGCCAGCAGCATGGGGGGGGCGCTCGGCTACACCTTC. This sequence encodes CASSMGGALGYTF.

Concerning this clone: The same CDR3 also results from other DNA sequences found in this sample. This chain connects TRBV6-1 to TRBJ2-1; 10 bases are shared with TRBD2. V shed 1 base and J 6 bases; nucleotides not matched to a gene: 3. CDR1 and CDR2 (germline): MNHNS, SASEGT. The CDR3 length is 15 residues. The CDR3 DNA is TGTGCCAGCAGTGAAGAGGTAGCGGGAGGCAATGAGCAGTTCTTC. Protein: CASSEEVAGGNEQFF.

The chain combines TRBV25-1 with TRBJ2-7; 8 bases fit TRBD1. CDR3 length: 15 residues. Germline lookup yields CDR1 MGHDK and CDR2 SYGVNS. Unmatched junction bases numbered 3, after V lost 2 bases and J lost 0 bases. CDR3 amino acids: CASSEKDRASYEQYF. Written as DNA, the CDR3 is TGTGCCAGCAGTGAAAAGGACAGGGCCTCCTACGAGCAGTACTTC.